The present T cell receptor (beta chain) was sequenced within a study of blood T cell repertoires in COVID-19. Study as a whole: Researchers got acute and convalescent COVID-19 samples from the United States, Italy and Spain. T cells, B-cell-depleted T cells, or PBMCs supplied cDNA or gDNA.

Some clones are missing from TCRdb's copy, which holds only in-frame ones; the method was immunoSEQ multiplex PCR. The sample lists approximately 200,000 clones, around 84% occurring once. The germline V and J ends were trimmed by 5 bases and 5 bases, with 22 bases remaining between them. Germline CDR1 and CDR2: SGHAT and FQNNGV. CDR3 length: 16 residues. The receptor comes from a man aged 40-50 years who had recovered from COVID-19. The sample taken for sequencing was PBMCs or T cells enriched from blood (not recorded which). The V gene is TRBV11-2, the J gene TRBJ2-7; D not resolved. CDR3 DNA: TGTGCCAGCAGCATCCGGAACAGAACCCGCTACCACGAGCAGTACTTC. It specifies CASSIRNRTRYHEQYF. Together with reference TRBV11-2 and TRBJ2-7, the CDR3 gives the full variable domain: EAGVAQSPRYKIIEKRQSVAFWCNPISGHATLYWYQQILGQGPKLLIQFQNNGVVDDSQLPKDRFSAERLKGVDSTLKIQPAKLEDSAVYLCASSIRNRTRYHEQYFGPGTRLTVT.